This T cell receptor (beta chain) was retrieved from a study of blood T cell repertoires in COVID-19. Study summary: Some COVID-19 samples were acute and others convalescent; all came from the United States, Italy and Spain. In each case, the material was cDNA or gDNA derived from T cells, B-cell-depleted T cells, or PBMCs.

The CDR3 runs 16 residues. V was clipped by 3 bases and J by 0 bases; unmatched bases: 5. CDR1 is SGHTA, CDR2 FQGNSA, per germline. This clone was found once. In the source study's methods: Estimation of nucleated cell counts was performed using reference gene primer amplification. Only in-frame clones appear in the TCRdb table, and some are missing; sequencing was by immunoSEQ multiplex PCR. The V and J calls and clone size are taken from that table; D and trimming were inferred from the DNA. Here the sample spans 55,000 to 75,000 clones, 87% being singletons. The rearrangement uses TRBV7-2 and TRBJ2-7; 10 bases agree with TRBD2. Sequenced: peripheral blood. The origin of this receptor is a man aged 50 to 60 with active COVID-19. The CDR3 loop reads CASSLRTSGTSYEQYF. CDR3 coding DNA: TGTGCCAGCAGCTTGAGAACTAGCGGGACCTCCTACGAGCAGTACTTC.